The next 18 T cell receptor beta chains were all read from a single sample in a study of graft-versus-host responses after intestinal transplantation. The table came from immunoSEQ multiplex PCR; TCRdb's copy has only in-frame clones and leaves some out. The top ten clones hold roughly 1.1% of a sample with 20,000 to 30,000 clones, around 78% of them seen once. Source: PBMCs, taken approximately four weeks after intestinal transplant. The receptors derive from a human patient who received an intestinal transplant, so some T cells may come from the graft donor.

The chain employs TRBV28 and TRBJ1-6; 8 bases match TRBD1. The CDR3 runs 15 residues. The V and J ends lost 3 bases and 5 bases, in that order; junction bases with no gene match: 3. In germline, CDR1 is MDHEN, CDR2 SYDVKM. The CDR3 DNA is TGTGCCAGCAGTTTGCAGGGGGCAGATAATTCACCCCTCCACTTT. Translation gives CASSLQGADNSPLHF.

This rearrangement joins TRBV2 to TRBJ2-5; D may be TRBD1 or TRBD2 (5 bases each). V was pared by 9 bases and J by 0 bases, with 11 bases between. Germline V gene lookup returns CDR1 SNHLY and CDR2 FYNNEI. This CDR3 contains 13 residues. The CDR3 nucleotides read TGTGCCAGTCGGGACCGAAACCAAGAGACCCAGTACTTC. It translates to CASRDRNQETQYF.

The J gene is TRBJ1-1, the V gene TRBV12-2. TRBV12-2 is a known pseudogene. This CDR3 is built from 13 residues. The DNA of the CDR3 is TGTGCAAGTCGCCTCGGGGTTAGTACTGAAGCTTTCTTT. Amino acid sequence: CASRLGVSTEAFF.

The genes are TRBV7-2 and TRBJ2-3, with D possibly TRBD2 on 5 matching bases. This CDR3 contains 14 residues. Germline V CDR1 and CDR2: SGHTA, FQGNSA. Trimming stripped 1 base from V and 6 bases from J, with 11 bases between. CDR3 residues: CASSLDGLADTQYF. The CDR3 DNA sequence: TGTGCCAGCAGCTTAGACGGACTTGCGGATACGCAGTATTTT. The full variable domain, its missing parts supplied by reference TRBV7-2 and TRBJ2-3, is GAGVSQSPSNKVTEKGKDVELRCDPISGHTALYWYRQSLGQGLEFLIYFQGNSAPDKSGLPSDRFSAERTGGSVSTLTIQRTQQEDSAVYLCASSLDGLADTQYFGPGTRLTVL.

The chain is built from TRBV15 and TRBJ2-1; 8 bases map to TRBD2. The CDR3 covers 13 residues. With V trimmed by 4 bases and J by 8 bases, 4 bases remained unmatched. The germline V gene encodes CDR1 LNHNV and CDR2 YYDKDF (reference sequence). The CDR3 is CATSTGLADEQFF. The DNA for the CDR3 is TGTGCCACCAGCACAGGACTAGCCGATGAGCAGTTCTTC.

V is TRBV20-1 and J is TRBJ1-5; D not certain. V was pared by 7 bases and J by 7 bases, with 5 bases between. Per germline, CDR1 DFQATT and CDR2 SNEGSKA (reference sequence). This CDR3 comprises 9 residues. For the CDR3, the DNA is TGCAGTGTAGGCCAGCCCCAGCATTTT. It is translated as CSVGQPQHF.

The chain is built from TRBV6-5 and TRBJ2-5; 7 nucleotides agree with TRBD1. Germline V gene data show CDR1 as MNHEY and CDR2 as SVGAGI. The CDR3 contains 14 residues. V lost 4 bases and J lost 7; bases outside the gene matches: 9. The CDR3 region has the DNA TGTGCCAGCAGTTCCGACAGGGCGATGGGGACCCAGTACTTC. The encoded protein is CASSSDRAMGTQYF.

This clone was counted a few times. One end of the junction fails to match germline, which may point to a read error. The genes are TRBV7-7 and TRBJ1-1, with D tentatively TRBD1 (5 bases). This CDR3 is built from 13 residues. Germline values: CDR1 SSHAT, CDR2 FNYEAQ (reference sequence). Written as DNA, the CDR3 is TGTGCTAGCAGCCGGACGGGGGACACTGAAGCTTTCTTT. It translates to CASSRTGDTEAFF.

The V gene is TRBV19, the J gene TRBJ1-1; TRBD1 aligns across 10 bases. The V and J ends lost 3 bases and 3 bases, in that order; junction bases with no gene match: 16. The CDR3 covers 19 residues. Germline CDR1 and CDR2: LNHDA and SQIVND (reference sequence). CDR3 in amino acids: CASSIPSPSDRGQDTEAFF. As DNA, the CDR3 is TGTGCCAGTAGTATCCCAAGCCCCTCCGACAGGGGGCAGGACACTGAAGCTTTCTTT. The whole variable domain, remainder taken from reference TRBV19 and TRBJ1-1, is DGGITQSPKYLFRKEGQNVTLSCEQNLNHDAMYWYRQDPGQGLRLIYYSQIVNDFQKGDIAEGYSVSREKKESFPLTVTSAQKNPTAFYLCASSIPSPSDRGQDTEAFFGQGTRLTVV.

V usage is TRBV18 and J usage is TRBJ1-2; a weak D match, TRBD1 (6 bases). Per the germline V gene, CDR1 is KGHSH and CDR2 is LQKENI. The CDR3 consists of 13 residues. V lost 4 bases and J 6 bases, leaving 12 bases between the germline ends. The CDR3 bases are TGTGCCAGCTCACTTTCACAGGGAAATGGCTACACCTTC. This translates into CASSLSQGNGYTF.

The V gene is TRBV6-6, the J gene TRBJ1-5, with 10 bases fitting TRBD1. V lost 10 bases to trimming and J lost 6 bases; unmatched junction nucleotides: 12. Germline lookup yields CDR1 MNHNY and CDR2 SVGAGI (reference sequence). This CDR3 is built from 15 residues. The CDR3 protein is CATRKDRGLSQPQHF. DNA for the CDR3: TGTGCCACCCGAAAAGACAGGGGGCTAAGTCAGCCCCAGCATTTT.

This chain joins TRBV29-1 and TRBJ1-1; D remains unclear. Germline V lookup: CDR1 SQVTM, CDR2 ANQGSEA. V lost 4 bases, J lost 2 bases, and 5 bases lay in between. The length of the CDR3 is 11 residues. CDR3 sequence reads: CSVGKNTEAFF. Here the CDR3 DNA reads TGCAGCGTTGGAAAAAACACTGAAGCTTTCTTT. Together with reference TRBV29-1 and TRBJ1-1, the CDR3 gives the full variable domain: SAVISQKPSRDICQRGTSLTIQCQVDSQVTMMFWYRQQPGQSLTLIATANQGSEATYESGFVIDKFPISRPNLTFSTLTVSNMSPEDSSIYLCSVGKNTEAFFGQGTRLTVV.

This clone was counted once. V gene TRBV7-3 combines with J gene TRBJ1-6, with D possibly being TRBD1 (5 bases). CDR1 and CDR2 from the germline V gene are SGHTA and FQGTGA. Deletions cut 1 base from V and 10 bases from J, with 11 bases between. This CDR3 region has 14 residues. The CDR3 here is CASSLIGQGSPLHF. Written as DNA, the CDR3 is TGTGCCAGCAGCTTAATAGGTCAGGGCTCACCCCTCCACTTT.

V and J are TRBV7-9 and TRBJ2-2, with a tentative D call TRBD2 (7 bases). The CDR3 has 16 residues. Germline V gives CDR1 SEHNR, CDR2 FQNEAQ (reference sequence). The germline V and J ends were trimmed by 0 bases and 6 bases, with 14 bases remaining between them. The CDR3 sequence: CASSLAVGGQPGELFF. Written as DNA, the CDR3 is TGTGCCAGCAGCTTAGCGGTCGGGGGGCAGCCCGGGGAGCTGTTTTTT.

This clone occurred once. The V gene is TRBV5-1, the J gene TRBJ2-2; D is unresolved. CDR3 length: 14 residues. CDR1 and CDR2 (germline): SGHRS, YFSETQ. V lost 0 bases and J 0 bases, leaving 3 bases between the germline ends. The CDR3, as DNA: TGCGCCAGCAGCTTGGATGCGAACACCGGGGAGCTGTTTTTT. The encoded protein is CASSLDANTGELFF. The full variable domain, with the rest looked up from reference TRBV5-1 and TRBJ2-2, is KAGVTQTPRYLIKTRGQQVTLSCSPISGHRSVSWYQQTPGQGLQFLFEYFSETQRNKGNFPGRFSGRQFSNSRSEMNVSTLELGDSALYLCASSLDANTGELFFGEGSRLTVL.

The chain combines TRBV9 with TRBJ2-3; D gene unclear. This CDR3 region has 13 residues. With 2 bases removed from V and 0 bases from J, the gap between germline ends came to 4 bases. Germline V gene lookup returns CDR1 SGDLS and CDR2 YYNGEE. DNA of the CDR3: TGTGCCAGCAGCGTGGACAGCACAGATACGCAGTATTTT. Translating it yields CASSVDSTDTQYF.

The chain joins TRBV19 to TRBJ2-5; D not resolved. The V gene's germline CDR1 is LNHDA and CDR2 SQIVND (reference sequence). Trimming left V 5 bases short and J 5 bases short, with 21 bases between. This CDR3 spans 16 amino acids. Here the CDR3 DNA reads TGTGCCAGTAGTGACCGGACCGCGTTGAATGTGGAGACCCAGTACTTC. Translated, it gives CASSDRTALNVETQYF.

This chain joins TRBV30 and TRBJ1-5; D ambiguous. CDR3 length: 15 residues. CDR1 is GTSNPN and CDR2 is SVGIG in the germline V gene (reference sequence). With 1 base removed from V and 0 bases from J, the gap between germline ends came to 10 bases. The CDR3 region is CAWSDGPYSNQPQHF. The CDR3 DNA reads as TGTGCCTGGAGTGACGGGCCGTATAGCAATCAGCCCCAGCATTTT.